The rows below give T cell receptor beta chains drawn from one sample of a study of identical twins. A single record per CDR3 protein comes from TCRdb applying MiXCR to the 5' RACE reads. Among 500,000 to 550,000 distinct CDR3 sequences listed, under 25% were seen once. These same data were also listed under a study on T cells expressing NK-cell markers.

Sample: CD4+ T cells sorted from blood. The receptors originated from a woman between 18 and 29 years old in good health. Both conserved end residues are part of each CDR3. The D gene is left open where the match is weak. Only part of the rows carry a size: once, few, many, or a class if the clone is expanded.

clone size | J gene | V gene | D gene | CDR3 DNA | CDR3 protein
. | TRBJ2-3 | TRBV25-1 | . | TGTGCCAGCAGTGGCTTTAGGAGGGACTTCACAGATACGCAGTATTTT | CASSGFRRDFTDTQYF
. | TRBJ2-1 | TRBV20-1 | . | TGCAGTGCTAGGGAAGGGGGACATCGGTCCTACAATGAGCAGTTCTTC | CSAREGGHRSYNEQFF
. | TRBJ2-2 | TRBV6-2/TRBV6-3 | . | TGTGCCAGCAGTTACACGGGGTACACCGGGGAGCTGTTTTTT | CASSYTGYTGELFF
. | TRBJ2-1 | TRBV20-1 | TRBD1 | TGCAGTGCGCCTCGGACAGGGGGTAATGAGCAGTTCTTC | CSAPRTGGNEQFF
many | TRBJ2-1 | TRBV7-2 | . | TGTGCCAGCAGCTTAGGGCCCGGTGAGCAGTTCTTC | CASSLGPGEQFF
. | TRBJ1-2 | TRBV5-6 | . | TGTGCCAGCAGGGCTACGGGGATGGCCTATGGCTACACCTTC | CASRATGMAYGYTF
few | TRBJ2-2 | TRBV20-1 | . | TGCAGTGCTAGCCCCCCGGGACGGAGAACCGGGGAGCTGTTTTTT | CSASPPGRRTGELFF
. | TRBJ2-5 | TRBV20-1 | . | TGCAGTGCTAGTGAAAGGGCTCAAGAGACCCAGTACTTC | CSASERAQETQYF
. | TRBJ2-1 | TRBV30 | TRBD2 | TGTGCCTGGTCCGCCGGCGGGAGGGGCGATGAGCAGTTCTTC | CAWSAGGRGDEQFF
many | TRBJ2-7 | TRBV20-1 | TRBD1 | TGCAGTGCTCAAACACCCGGGACAGGGAACGAGCAGTACTTC | CSAQTPGTGNEQYF
. | TRBJ2-2 | TRBV11-2 | . | TGTGCCAGCAGCTTAGGCGGCAGGGTGATCCCCGGGGAGCTGTTTTTT | CASSLGGRVIPGELFF
few | TRBJ2-3 | TRBV20-1 | TRBD1 | TGCAGTGCTAGAGCCGCGGACAGGGACCTCACAGATACGCAGTATTTT | CSARAADRDLTDTQYF
few | TRBJ2-1 | TRBV20-1 | . | TGCAGTGCTAGAGGCTGGGGTAGCTCCTACAATGAGCAGTTCTTC | CSARGWGSSYNEQFF
few | TRBJ1-1 | TRBV15 | . | TGTGCCACCAGCAGAGGTGACAGGCCTGAAGCTTTCTTT | CATSRGDRPEAFF
. | TRBJ1-6 | TRBV20-1 | . | TGCAGTGCTAGGGAAAGGACAGCCAATTCACCCCTCCACTTT | CSARERTANSPLHF
. | TRBJ1-6 | TRBV20-1 | . | TGCAGTGCTAGTGACGGCCCTAATTCACCCCTCCACTTT | CSASDGPNSPLHF
many | TRBJ2-1 | TRBV6-2/TRBV6-3 | TRBD2 | TGTGCCAGTAAGCCGGCTAGCGGGAGGAGTGAGCAGTTCTTC | CASKPASGRSEQFF
. | TRBJ2-4 | TRBV6-2/TRBV6-3 | . | TGTGCCAGCAGTTACTATACCGGGTCTATAGCCAAAAACATTCAGTACTTC | CASSYYTGSIAKNIQYF
. | TRBJ2-1 | TRBV7-8 | TRBD2 | TGTGCCAGCAGCTTAGGTCTTCCTAGCGGGATCGGTGAGCAGTTCTTC | CASSLGLPSGIGEQFF
. | TRBJ1-2 | TRBV6-5 | TRBD1 | TGTGCCAGCAGTTACTCGGCAGGGGGGGATGGCTACACCTTC | CASSYSAGGDGYTF
. | TRBJ2-5 | TRBV9 | TRBD2 | TGTGCCAGCAGCGTAACTACTAGCGGAGGGGGGGAGACCCAGTACTTC | CASSVTTSGGGETQYF
. | TRBJ2-7 | TRBV21-1 | . | TGTGCCAGCATCTATGCGGACGAGCAGTACTTC | CASIYADEQYF
few | TRBJ2-7 | TRBV9 | . | TGTGCCAGCAGCGTTAGCGGTTATCCCTACGAGCAGTACTTC | CASSVSGYPYEQYF
many | TRBJ1-1 | TRBV7-9 | . | TGTGCCAGCAGCTTAGGAAGCATGAACACTGAAGCTTTCTTT | CASSLGSMNTEAFF
. | TRBJ2-1 | TRBV4-2 | . | TGTGCCAGCAGCCAAGATTCGGGAGTGGGTGAGCAGTTCTTC | CASSQDSGVGEQFF
many | TRBJ2-7 | TRBV12-3/TRBV12-4 | TRBD2 | TGTGCCAGCAGCCGAATTAAGCGGGAGAGACCCCACGAGCAGTACTTC | CASSRIKRERPHEQYF
. | TRBJ1-2 | TRBV12-3/TRBV12-4 | TRBD1 | TGTGCCAGCAGACCGGACAGGGCGGACTATGGCTACACCTTC | CASRPDRADYGYTF
. | TRBJ2-7 | TRBV20-1 | . | TGCAGTGGGACGGACAGCTCCTACGAGCAGTACTTC | CSGTDSSYEQYF
many | TRBJ1-5 | TRBV7-2 | . | TGTGCCAGCAGCGGGGGGCAGGGAAAGCAGCCCCAGCATTTT | CASSGGQGKQPQHF
few | TRBJ1-1 | TRBV12-3/TRBV12-4 | . | TGTGCCAGCAGTTTAAGGACACTGAACACTGAAGCTTTCTTT | CASSLRTLNTEAFF
. | TRBJ2-1 | TRBV6-1 | TRBD1 | TGTGCCAGCGGTCTAATAGGACAGGGGTTTGATGAGCAGTTCTTC | CASGLIGQGFDEQFF
. | TRBJ2-1 | TRBV3-1 | . | TGTGCCAGCAGCCAGAGGGGGGAGCAGTTCTTC | CASSQRGEQFF
. | TRBJ1-1 | TRBV2 | . | TGTGCCAGCAGTGACGACTGGAACACTGAAGCTTTCTTT | CASSDDWNTEAFF
few | TRBJ2-1 | TRBV6-2/TRBV6-3 | . | TGTGCCAGCAGTTACTCTAGAATCGAGCAGTTCTTC | CASSYSRIEQFF
. | TRBJ2-1 | TRBV18 | . | TGTGCCAGCTCATCTATGGACGCGAGCTCCTACAATGAGCAGTTCTTC | CASSSMDASSYNEQFF
. | TRBJ2-7 | TRBV27 | TRBD1 | TGTGCCAGCAGCTTCCGGACAGGGGCATACTACGAGCAGTACTTC | CASSFRTGAYYEQYF
many | TRBJ1-1 | TRBV3-1 | . | TGTGCCAGCAGCCGTAAGGTGAACACTGAAGCTTTCTTT | CASSRKVNTEAFF